Presented here are 27 T cell receptor beta chains from one specimen sequenced in a study of beta chain features in type 1 diabetes. Points from the study as a whole: Shorter TCRB CDR3s, moderately but significantly so, were found in Type 1 diabetes patients in all four CD4+ subsets.

TCRB transcripts that were expressed got sequenced, as all of the isolated RNA had been reverse transcribed. Clones were sequenced by immunoSEQ multiplex PCR, and TCRdb holds only the in-frame ones, with some missing. The table records about 160,000 clones, roughly 8% of them present only once. Their antigens remain unidentified. Sequencing used central memory CD4+ T cells from blood. These receptors all come from a woman under 30 with type 1 diabetes.

The chain uses TRBV2 and TRBJ2-5; D is possibly TRBD1 (8 bases). V shed 4 bases and J shed 5 bases, with 14 bases lying between them. Germline assignment: CDR1 SNHLY and CDR2 FYNNEI. The CDR3 spans 14 residues. The CDR3 here is CASSVGQGGETQYF. The DNA of the CDR3 is TGTGCCAGCAGTGTAGGACAGGGAGGGGAGACCCAGTACTTC.

The chain links TRBV5-5 to TRBJ2-5, with 9 nucleotides matching TRBD1. Germline V lookup: CDR1 SGHKS, CDR2 YYEKEE (reference sequence). The CDR3 extends over 15 amino acids. The J segment lost 4 bases and the V segment lost 4 bases, leaving 8 bases of the junction unmatched. The CDR3 sequence is CASSIPGTGIETQYF. DNA of the CDR3: TGTGCCAGCAGCATTCCTGGGACAGGGATAGAGACCCAGTACTTC.

This clone appeared a few times. The CDR3 DNA reads as TGTGCCAGCAGCGCACCAGGGACAGATACGCAGTATTTT. It yields the protein CASSAPGTDTQYF. This chain connects TRBV10-3 to TRBJ2-3, with a weak D call TRBD1 (5 bases). The germline CDR1 and CDR2 sequences are ENHRY and SYGVKD. V was pared by 10 bases and J by 3 bases, with 14 bases between. CDR3 size: 13 residues.

The genes are TRBV6-5 and TRBJ2-2; D gene uncertain. The CDR3 runs to 16 residues. Per germline, CDR1 MNHEY and CDR2 SVGAGI. V lost 2 bases, J lost 1 base, and 11 bases lay in between. The DNA of the CDR3 is TGTGCCAGCAGTTACGTACTACCGGGGAACACCGGGGAGCTGTTTTTT. This codes for CASSYVLPGNTGELFF.

This rearrangement joins TRBV14 to TRBJ1-6; D is unresolved. The germline gives CDR1 SGHDN, CDR2 FVKESK. Trimming removed 4 bases from V and 10 bases from J, with 17 bases in between. The length of the CDR3 is 15 residues. The CDR3 bases are TGTGCCAGCAGCCTCGCGCGGAACAGCGGCTCACCCCTCCACTTT. Its protein product is CASSLARNSGSPLHF.

This chain joins TRBV19 and TRBJ1-1; 7 positions match TRBD1. J lost 0 bases, V lost 2 bases, and 3 bases had no gene match. CDR1 and CDR2 (germline): LNHDA, SQIVND (reference sequence). The CDR3 has 15 residues. The CDR3 reads CASSITGAMNTEAFF. The CDR3 DNA reads TGTGCCAGTAGTATAACAGGGGCGATGAACACTGAAGCTTTCTTT.

This clone was seen only a few times. The J gene is TRBJ1-4, the V gene TRBV14, with 9 bases matching TRBD1. The V and J ends lost 6 bases and 5 bases, in that order; junction bases with no gene match: 4. The CDR3 has 14 amino acids. The germline CDR1 and CDR2 sequences are SGHDN and FVKESK. CDR3 sequence: CASSQDRGNEKLFF. CDR3 coding DNA: TGTGCCAGCAGTCAGGACAGGGGAAATGAAAAACTGTTTTTT. The variable domain in full, with the rest retrieved from reference TRBV14 and TRBJ1-4, is EAGVTQFPSHSVIEKGQTVTLRCDPISGHDNLYWYRRVMGKEIKFLLHFVKESKQDESGMPNNRFLAERTGGTYSTLKVQPAELEDSGVYFCASSQDRGNEKLFFGSGTQLSVL.

For the CDR3, the DNA is TGTGCCAGCAACGCCGGGACAGGGTCTTACAATGAGCAGTTCTTC. This translates into CASNAGTGSYNEQFF. The chain joins TRBV11-2 to TRBJ2-1; 9 bases fit TRBD1. Germline CDR1 and CDR2: SGHAT and FQNNGV. There are 15 residues in the CDR3. Losses at the gene ends were 7 bases for V and 4 bases for J; bases not matched to a gene: 8.

This clone was picked up many times. The chain joins TRBV5-1 to TRBJ2-7, with 7 bases identical to TRBD1. The CDR3 contains 15 residues. V trimming: 0 bases; J trimming: 0 bases; junction bases outside the gene matches: 3. Germline values: CDR1 SGHRS, CDR2 YFSETQ. The CDR3 protein is CASSLETGPSYEQYF. The CDR3 region has the DNA TGCGCCAGCAGCTTGGAGACAGGGCCCTCCTACGAGCAGTACTTC.

This chain uses TRBV6-5 with TRBJ1-5; TRBD1 agrees at 7 bases. The germline V gene encodes CDR1 MNHEY and CDR2 SVGAGI. With V trimmed by 6 bases and J by 5 bases, 4 bases remained unmatched. The CDR3 contains 13 residues. The CDR3 nucleotides are TGTGCCAGCAGGACTACAGGGGATCAGCCCCAGCATTTT. Translated, it gives CASRTTGDQPQHF.

The V and J genes are TRBV15 and TRBJ1-2, with D perhaps TRBD1 (6 bases). With 0 bases removed from V and 2 bases from J, the gap between germline ends came to 7 bases. Germline V gene lookup returns CDR1 LNHNV and CDR2 YYDKDF (reference sequence). The CDR3 extends over 14 amino acids. DNA for the CDR3: TGTGCCACCAGCAGAGACAGGGGAAACTATGGCTACACCTTC. Amino acids: CATSRDRGNYGYTF.

J is TRBJ2-2 and V is TRBV29-1, with 7 positions matching TRBD2. The CDR3 runs 18 residues. The germline gives CDR1 SQVTM, CDR2 ANQGSEA. V trimming: 3 bases; J trimming: 2 bases; junction bases outside the gene matches: 15. CDR3 nucleotide sequence: TGCAGCGTTGAGTCATATACCAGTCCTAGCGGAAACACCGGGGAGCTGTTTTTT. As protein: CSVESYTSPSGNTGELFF.

The chain is built from TRBV7-8 and TRBJ1-2, with D possibly being TRBD1 (5 bases). Germline V gene lookup returns CDR1 SGHVS and CDR2 FQNEAQ. This CDR3 has 13 residues. Trimming stripped 7 bases from V and 1 base from J, with 10 bases between. In DNA form, the CDR3 reads TGTGCCAGCACCGACAGCTATAACTATGGCTACACCTTC. This encodes CASTDSYNYGYTF.

The table lists this clone with a few counts. The gene calls are TRBV9 and TRBJ1-4, with 9 bases lining up with TRBD1. CDR1 is SGDLS, CDR2 YYNGEE, per germline. This CDR3 contains 14 residues. The ends lost 2 bases at V and 7 bases at J; junction bases unmatched: 3. For the CDR3, the DNA is TGTGCCAGCAGCGTTGGACAGGGGACTGAAAAACTGTTTTTT. It yields the protein CASSVGQGTEKLFF.

V usage is TRBV27 and J usage is TRBJ1-2; no definite D call. CDR3 length: 13 amino acids. The V end lost 5 bases, the J end lost 2 bases, and 9 bases lay between the germline ends. Germline lookup yields CDR1 MNHEY and CDR2 SMNVEV (reference sequence). The CDR3 spells CASSPYPNYGYTF. In DNA, the CDR3 is TGTGCCAGCAGTCCCTACCCCAACTATGGCTACACCTTC.

The gene calls are TRBV5-8 and TRBJ1-3; perhaps TRBD1 as D (6 bases). The CDR3 extends over 13 amino acids. V lost 5 bases and J 2 bases, leaving 8 bases between the germline ends. In germline, CDR1 is SGHTS, CDR2 YDEGEE. This chain's CDR3 is CASRDRAGNTIYF. DNA for the CDR3: TGTGCCAGCAGGGACAGAGCTGGAAACACCATATATTTT.

There are a few counts of this clone. This rearrangement joins TRBV5-1 to TRBJ2-7, with D maybe TRBD2 (6 bases). The V end was cut by 3 bases, the J end by 7 bases, with 14 bases between. Looked up from germline, CDR1 is SGHRS and CDR2 is YFSETQ. This CDR3 is 13 amino acids long. The CDR3 DNA reads TGCGCCAGCAGCTCCTTCCCGGGGGAAGAGCAGTACTTC. Encoded protein: CASSSFPGEEQYF.

This clone was seen a handful of times. The V call is TRBV27, the J call TRBJ1-3, with unresolved D. Between the trimmed V and J ends, which lost 3 bases and 2 bases, there was a span of 8 bases. This CDR3 contains 14 residues. Germline lookup yields CDR1 MNHEY and CDR2 SMNVEV (reference sequence). The CDR3 nucleotides read TGTGCCAGCAGTTTGAGGAATACTGGAAACACCATATATTTT. This gives the protein CASSLRNTGNTIYF.

The CDR3 is CASSTRTGQGVYGYTF. Written as DNA, the CDR3 is TGCGCCAGCAGCACCCGTACCGGACAGGGGGTGTATGGCTACACCTTC. The chain uses TRBV4-3 and TRBJ1-2; 10 nucleotides match TRBD1. V lost 5 bases and J lost 5; bases outside the gene matches: 11. CDR3 length: 16 amino acids. Germline CDR1 reads LGHNA; CDR2 reads YSLEER.

This clone was counted between two and nine times. The chain joins TRBV6-1 to TRBJ2-1, with TRBD2 matching 7 bases. The CDR3 runs 14 residues. Losses at the gene ends were 2 bases for V and 9 bases for J; bases not matched to a gene: 7. The germline gives CDR1 MNHNS, CDR2 SASEGT. CDR3 DNA: TGTGCCAGCAGTGAAAGTGGACTAGTCAGTGAGCAGTTCTTC. This gives the protein CASSESGLVSEQFF.

Here the CDR3 reads CATSRGDSYGYTF. The CDR3 DNA reads TGTGCCACCAGCAGAGGAGACAGCTATGGCTACACCTTC. The chain is built from TRBV15 and TRBJ1-2; TRBD1 is a possible D gene (5 bases). The V end lost 1 base, the J end lost 4 bases, and 7 bases lay between the germline ends. The CDR3 has 13 residues. Germline assignment: CDR1 LNHNV and CDR2 YYDKDF (reference sequence).

The chain couples TRBV5-1 to TRBJ2-2, with 9 bases identical to TRBD2. V shed 4 bases and J 3 bases; nucleotides not matched to a gene: 7. The CDR3 loop spans 16 amino acids. The germline gives CDR1 SGHRS, CDR2 YFSETQ. The CDR3 DNA reads as TGCGCCAGCAGCCCCCGGGTAGCGGGGGACACCGGGGAGCTGTTTTTT. Protein: CASSPRVAGDTGELFF.

The V and J genes are TRBV30 and TRBJ2-5, with D maybe TRBD2 (5 bases). The germline V gene encodes CDR1 GTSNPN and CDR2 SVGIG (reference sequence). The CDR3 extends over 15 amino acids. Between the trimmed V and J ends, which lost 0 bases and 7 bases, there was a span of 18 bases. CDR3: CAWSVLRPGKVTQYF. CDR3 coding DNA: TGTGCCTGGAGTGTACTCCGCCCGGGGAAAGTGACCCAGTACTTC.

A remark on this clone: The junction shows a germline mismatch at one end, possibly a read error. V is TRBV11-2 and J is TRBJ1-2, with D possibly matching TRBD1 (5 bases). The CDR3 extends over 13 amino acids. The V gene's germline CDR1 is SGHAT and CDR2 FQNNGV. CDR3 protein: CASSQLRGVPVLF. The CDR3 DNA reads as TGTGCCAGCAGCCAGTTGCGGGGGGTCCCGGTCCTCTTC.

The J gene is TRBJ2-6, the V gene TRBV7-2; 10 bases map to TRBD2. With V trimmed by 6 bases and J by 2 bases, 4 bases remained unmatched. The CDR3 is made up of 16 amino acids. The germline gives CDR1 SGHTA, CDR2 FQGNSA. The CDR3 DNA reads TGTGCCAGCAGACAAGCGGGAGGGCCTGGGGCCAACGTCCTGACTTTC. This codes for CASRQAGGPGANVLTF.

This clone occurred many times. The J gene is TRBJ2-5, the V gene TRBV4-2; 8 bases match TRBD2. V gave up 6 bases and J gave up 4 bases; unmatched junction bases: 10. This CDR3 is 15 amino acids long. CDR1 is LGHNA and CDR2 is YNFKEQ in the germline V gene. CDR3 coding DNA: TGTGCCAGCAGTCAGGGAGGAGCGGGAGTAGAGACCCAGTACTTC. It translates to CASSQGGAGVETQYF.

This chain joins TRBV6-5 and TRBJ2-1, with 12 bases lining up with TRBD2. With V trimmed by 10 bases and J by 15 bases, 13 bases remained unmatched. Germline values: CDR1 MNHEY, CDR2 SVGAGI. This CDR3 spans 13 amino acids. The CDR3 loop is CATKTSGGHKGFF. Written as DNA, the CDR3 is TGTGCCACCAAGACTAGCGGGGGTCATAAGGGGTTCTTC.